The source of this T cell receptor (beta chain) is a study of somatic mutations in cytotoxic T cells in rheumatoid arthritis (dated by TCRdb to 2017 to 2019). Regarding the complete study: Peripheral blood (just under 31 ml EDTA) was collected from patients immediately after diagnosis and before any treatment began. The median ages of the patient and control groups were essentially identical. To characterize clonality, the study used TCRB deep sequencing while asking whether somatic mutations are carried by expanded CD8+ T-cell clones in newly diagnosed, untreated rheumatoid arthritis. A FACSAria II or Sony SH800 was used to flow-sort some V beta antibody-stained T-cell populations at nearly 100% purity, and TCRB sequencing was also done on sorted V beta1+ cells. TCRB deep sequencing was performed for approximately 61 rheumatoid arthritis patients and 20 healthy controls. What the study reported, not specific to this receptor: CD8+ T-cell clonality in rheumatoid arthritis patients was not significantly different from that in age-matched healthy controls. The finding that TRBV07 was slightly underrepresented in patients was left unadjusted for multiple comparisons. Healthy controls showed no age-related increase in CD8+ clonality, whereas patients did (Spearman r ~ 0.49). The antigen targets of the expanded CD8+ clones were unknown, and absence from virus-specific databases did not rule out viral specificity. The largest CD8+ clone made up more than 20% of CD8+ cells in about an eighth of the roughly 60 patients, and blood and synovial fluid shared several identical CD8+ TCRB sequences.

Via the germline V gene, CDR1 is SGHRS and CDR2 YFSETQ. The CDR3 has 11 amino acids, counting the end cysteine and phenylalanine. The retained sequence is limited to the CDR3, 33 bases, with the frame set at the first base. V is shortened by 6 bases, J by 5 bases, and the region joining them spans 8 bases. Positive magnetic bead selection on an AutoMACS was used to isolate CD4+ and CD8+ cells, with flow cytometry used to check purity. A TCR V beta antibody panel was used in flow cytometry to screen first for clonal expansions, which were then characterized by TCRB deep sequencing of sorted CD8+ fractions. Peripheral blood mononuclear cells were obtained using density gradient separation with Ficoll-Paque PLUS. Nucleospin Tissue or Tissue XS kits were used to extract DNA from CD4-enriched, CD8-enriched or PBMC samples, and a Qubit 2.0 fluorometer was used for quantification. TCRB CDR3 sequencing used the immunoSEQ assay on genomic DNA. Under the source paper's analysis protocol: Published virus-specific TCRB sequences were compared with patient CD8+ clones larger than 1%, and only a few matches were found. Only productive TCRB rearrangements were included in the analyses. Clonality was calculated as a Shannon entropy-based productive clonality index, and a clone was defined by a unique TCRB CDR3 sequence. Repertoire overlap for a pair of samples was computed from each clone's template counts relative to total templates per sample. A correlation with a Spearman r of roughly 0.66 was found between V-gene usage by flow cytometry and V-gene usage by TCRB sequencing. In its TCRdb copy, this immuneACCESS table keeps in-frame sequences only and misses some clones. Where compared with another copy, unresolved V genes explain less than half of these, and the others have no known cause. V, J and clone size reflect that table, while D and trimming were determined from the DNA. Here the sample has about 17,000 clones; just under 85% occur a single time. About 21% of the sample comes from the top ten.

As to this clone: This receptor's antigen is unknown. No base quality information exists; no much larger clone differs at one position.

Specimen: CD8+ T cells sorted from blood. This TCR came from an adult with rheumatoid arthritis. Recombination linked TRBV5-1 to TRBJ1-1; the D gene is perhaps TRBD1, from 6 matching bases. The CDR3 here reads CASMGATEAFF. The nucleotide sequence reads TGCGCCAGCATGGGGGCTACTGAAGCTTTCTTT.